This TCR beta chain was identified in a study of patients and donors after allogeneic stem cell transplantation. A single record per CDR3 protein comes from TCRdb applying MiXCR to the RT-PCR reads. The sample yields roughly 880,000 distinct CDR3 sequences, more than 15% seen once. V lost 4 bases, J lost 5 bases, and 6 bases lay in between. From germline, CDR1 is MGHRA and CDR2 YSYEKL. This CDR3 has 12 amino acids. The sequence derives from a human donor who was either an allogeneic HSCT recipient or a stem cell or donor lymphocyte infusion donor (not recorded which). It is not recorded whose cells these are; they may come from a transplant donor. Sequencing was done on a sample of blood, either unsorted or a sorted T cell fraction (not recorded which). This sequence joins TRBV4-1 and TRBJ1-5; D is ambiguous. CDR3 sequence: CASSRPHQPQHF. The CDR3 DNA is TGCGCCAGCAGCCGACCACATCAGCCCCAGCATTTT.